What follows are 30 T cell receptor beta chains derived from one specimen sequenced in a study of memory CD4+ T cells and cytomegalovirus serostatus. Single viable CD3+CD4+CD8-CD45RO+ cells were sorted as the memory CD4+ T cells. Libraries were prepared by immunoSEQ multiplex PCR; TCRdb keeps only in-frame clonotypes and omits some of them. The sample contains 25,000 to 30,000 clones, roughly 80% of which appear only once. Sequencing was carried out using memory CD4+ T cells from blood. The receptors were gathered from an adult in good health and CMV-seronegative.

The rearrangement uses TRBV4-3 and TRBJ2-2; unclear D gene. Germline V gene lookup returns CDR1 LGHNA and CDR2 YSLEER. Between the trimmed V and J ends, which lost 0 bases and 4 bases, there was a span of 18 bases. This CDR3 comprises 18 residues. The CDR3 nucleotides read TGCGCCAGCAGCCAAGAAGATCCCCTTCACGGGCCCACCGGGGAGCTGTTTTTT. Protein: CASSQEDPLHGPTGELFF.

This clone was observed a handful of times. The chain has TRBV14 and TRBJ2-1; D gene ambiguous. CDR1 and CDR2 from the germline V gene are SGHDN and FVKESK. Trimming stripped 2 bases from V and 6 bases from J, with 2 bases between. There are 11 residues in the CDR3. CDR3 in amino acids: CASSQINEQFF. The CDR3 DNA sequence: TGTGCCAGCAGCCAAATCAATGAGCAGTTCTTC.

V usage is TRBV19 and J usage is TRBJ2-1; 8 bases agree with TRBD2. Germline CDR1 reads LNHDA; CDR2 reads SQIVND (reference sequence). J gave up 5 bases and V 6 bases, and 6 bases lay outside the gene matches. The CDR3 runs 14 residues. The CDR3: CASRREGLHNEQFF. The DNA of the CDR3 is TGTGCCAGTAGACGGGAGGGCCTCCACAATGAGCAGTTCTTC.

The chain couples TRBV23-1 to TRBJ2-7, with 8 bases identical to TRBD1. TRBV23-1 is identified as an open reading frame with a role that is uncertain. V lost 0 bases to trimming and J lost 6 bases; unmatched junction nucleotides: 7. This CDR3 is built from 15 residues. As DNA, the CDR3 is TGCGCCAGCAGTCAATCGCGAGGGACAGGCGTCGAGCAGTACTTC. Its protein is CASSQSRGTGVEQYF.

The chain combines TRBV5-1 with TRBJ2-5; TRBD2 aligns across 8 bases. This CDR3 has 14 amino acids. Per germline, CDR1 SGHRS and CDR2 YFSETQ. V was clipped by 6 bases and J by 2 bases; unmatched bases: 6. CDR3 sequence (DNA): TGCGCCAGCATGTTCGGGAGGGGGCAAGAGACCCAGTACTTC. This translates into CASMFGRGQETQYF.

The chain uses TRBV5-1 and TRBJ2-7; no clear D gene. CDR1 and CDR2 from the germline V gene are SGHRS and YFSETQ. The CDR3 runs to 14 residues. V was shortened by 7 bases and J by 5 bases, with 19 bases between the two germline ends. CDR3 DNA: TGCGCCAGCTCCCCCCCCAACTCAGGACACGAGCAGTACTTC. Amino acids: CASSPPNSGHEQYF.

This clone was seen more than once but under ten times. The rearrangement links TRBV4-1 to TRBJ2-1, with a possible D match to TRBD2 (5 bases). The CDR3 is made up of 15 amino acids. The V gene lost 0 bases and the J gene lost 6 bases, with 12 bases spanning the gap. Germline CDR1 and CDR2: MGHRA and YSYEKL. The CDR3 nucleotides read TGCGCCAGCAGCCAAGACGCGGAGCGGCCCAATGAGCAGTTCTTC. Translation gives CASSQDAERPNEQFF.

This chain uses TRBV6-6 with TRBJ1-2, with D possibly being TRBD1 (6 bases). The germline V gene has CDR1 MNHNY and CDR2 SVGAGI (reference sequence). V was shortened by 6 bases and J by 4 bases, with 18 bases between the two germline ends. The CDR3 consists of 15 residues. The CDR3 loop reads CASRSTGTNSYGYTF. For the CDR3, the DNA is TGTGCCAGCAGATCCACAGGGACCAATAGCTATGGCTACACCTTC.

This chain joins TRBV18 and TRBJ2-7; D is undetermined. This CDR3 spans 13 amino acids. Trimming left V 4 bases short and J 3 bases short, with 10 bases between. The germline gives CDR1 KGHSH, CDR2 LQKENI. The CDR3 coding sequence is TGTGCCAGCTCACGGACGTCCGACTACGAGCAGTACTTC. It translates to CASSRTSDYEQYF. Full variable domain (missing parts from reference TRBV18 and TRBJ2-7): NAGVMQNPRHLVRRRGQEARLRCSPMKGHSHVYWYRQLPEEGLKFMVYLQKENIIDESGMPKERFSAEFPKEGPSILRIQQVVRGDSAAYFCASSRTSDYEQYFGPGTRLTVT.

This sequence joins TRBV7-8 and TRBJ1-1; D is unresolved. The germline V gene encodes CDR1 SGHVS and CDR2 FQNEAQ. There are 13 residues in the CDR3. V dropped 0 bases and J dropped 1 base, with 3 bases sitting between them. The CDR3 DNA reads TGTGCCAGCAGCTTAGCTACGAACACTGAAGCTTTCTTT. Its protein product is CASSLATNTEAFF.

The rearrangement links TRBV18 to TRBJ1-2; D may be TRBD1 (5 bases). V gave up 0 bases and J gave up 8 bases, with 7 bases separating them. CDR3 size: 12 residues. The V gene's germline CDR1 is KGHSH and CDR2 LQKENI. The CDR3 DNA reads TGTGCCAGCTCACCACCGGGACGGGGCTACACCTTC. This encodes CASSPPGRGYTF.

This clone was picked up a small number of times. The rearrangement joins TRBV7-9 to TRBJ1-4; D not certain. The V gene's germline CDR1 is SEHNR and CDR2 FQNEAQ (reference sequence). The length of the CDR3 is 11 residues. This CDR3 reads CGATTNEKLFF. CDR3 bases: TGTGGGGCTACAACTAATGAAAAACTGTTTTTT. Filled out from reference TRBV7-9 and TRBJ1-4, the complete variable domain reads DTGVSQNPRHKITKRGQNVTFRCDPISEHNRLYWYRQTLGQGPEFLTYFQNEAQLEKSRLLSDRFSAERPKGSFSTLEIQRTEQGDSAMYLCGATTNEKLFFGSGTQLSVL.

The V gene is TRBV19, the J gene TRBJ2-5, with unresolved D. Germline-derived CDR1 and CDR2 are LNHDA and SQIVND (reference sequence). Trimming pared 5 bases from V and 5 bases from J, leaving 15 bases between. The CDR3 has 14 amino acids. CDR3 loop: CASSVAGPTETQYF. CDR3 DNA: TGTGCCAGTAGTGTAGCAGGCCCCACCGAGACCCAGTACTTC.

This chain links TRBV25-1 with TRBJ2-3; D may be TRBD2 (5 bases). The CDR3 sequence is 13 residues long. Trimming took 2 bases from V and 9 from J, leaving 12 bases between them. Per germline, CDR1 MGHDK and CDR2 SYGVNS. The CDR3 nucleotides read TGTGCCAGCAGTGAACACGGACTTCACACGCAGTATTTT. Translating gives CASSEHGLHTQYF.

V is TRBV30 and J is TRBJ1-3; D not certain. The V end was cut by 0 bases, the J end by 3 bases, with 9 bases between. Germline CDR1 GTSNPN, CDR2 SVGIG (reference sequence). This CDR3 has 14 amino acids. The CDR3 region has the DNA TGTGCCTGGAGTGTGTGGCAGGTTGGAAACACCATATATTTT. The encoded protein is CAWSVWQVGNTIYF.

V usage is TRBV28 and J usage is TRBJ2-1, with 10 positions matching TRBD2. The CDR3 covers 15 residues. Germline CDR1 and CDR2: MDHEN and SYDVKM. V shed 5 bases and J 5 bases; nucleotides not matched to a gene: 6. CDR3 bases: TGTGCCAGCAGTATAGCGGGAGGATTGAACAATGAGCAGTTCTTC. Protein: CASSIAGGLNNEQFF.

Points on this clone: The same CDR3 also results from other DNA sequences found in this sample. This chain links TRBV11-1 with TRBJ2-5; no reliable D call. The germline V gene encodes CDR1 SGHAT and CDR2 FQDESV (reference sequence). This CDR3 is 13 amino acids long. Trimming removed 1 base at V and 5 bases at J, with 8 bases between. The CDR3 is CASSLGQKETQYF. The CDR3, as DNA: TGTGCCAGCAGCTTAGGCCAGAAGGAGACCCAGTACTTC. The whole variable domain, filled in from reference TRBV11-1 and TRBJ2-5, reads EAEVAQSPRYKITEKSQAVAFWCDPISGHATLYWYRQILGQGPELLVQFQDESVVDDSQLPKDRFSAERLKGVDSTLKIQPAELGDSAMYLCASSLGQKETQYFGPGTRLLVL.

This chain uses TRBV4-1 with TRBJ1-6; 9 nucleotides agree with TRBD1. The CDR3 sequence is 15 residues long. Germline CDR1 and CDR2: MGHRA and YSYEKL. V gave up 4 bases and J gave up 6 bases; unmatched junction bases: 4. The CDR3 protein is CASSPPGQGNSPLHF. In nucleotides, the CDR3 is TGCGCCAGCAGCCCCCCGGGACAGGGTAATTCACCCCTCCACTTT.

This chain links TRBV5-1 with TRBJ2-5; TRBD2 agrees at 10 bases. The V segment lost 0 bases and the J segment 0 bases; nucleotides outside the gene matches: 17. CDR1 and CDR2 (germline): SGHRS, YFSETQ. This CDR3 spans 21 amino acids. The CDR3 sequence is CASSLATSGRASTVYQETQYF. The CDR3 DNA sequence: TGCGCCAGCAGCTTGGCGACTAGCGGGCGTGCATCTACAGTGTACCAAGAGACCCAGTACTTC.

The V gene is TRBV5-1, the J gene TRBJ2-5; possible D gene TRBD2, 6 bases. CDR1 is SGHRS and CDR2 is YFSETQ in the germline V gene. The CDR3 totals 14 residues. Between the trimmed V and J ends, which lost 4 bases and 5 bases, there was a span of 15 bases. CDR3 in DNA: TGCGCCAGCAGCCCTGGGGCTAGCGAGGAGACCCAGTACTTC. As protein: CASSPGASEETQYF.

V gene TRBV9 combines with J gene TRBJ1-3; D is uncertain. Germline CDR1 reads SGDLS; CDR2 reads YYNGEE. V gave up 3 bases and J gave up 7 bases, with 14 bases separating them. CDR3 length: 14 residues. The CDR3 nucleotides read TGTGCCAGCAGCGAAAGGACGACGGACAACACCATATATTTT. This encodes CASSERTTDNTIYF. Full variable domain (rest looked up from reference TRBV9 and TRBJ1-3): DSGVTQTPKHLITATGQRVTLRCSPRSGDLSVYWYQQSLDQGLQFLIQYYNGEERAKGNILERFSAQQFPDLHSELNLSSLELGDSALYFCASSERTTDNTIYFGEGSWLTVV.

The chain is built from TRBV7-2 and TRBJ1-1; D is uncertain. The CDR3 extends over 15 amino acids. With 4 bases removed from V and 6 bases from J, the gap between germline ends came to 18 bases. Germline-derived CDR1 and CDR2 are SGHTA and FQGNSA. CDR3 coding DNA: TGTGCCAGCAGCTCCGCCTCGGGCCGCCCCGCTGAAGCTTTCTTT. Residues: CASSSASGRPAEAFF.

The chain combines TRBV5-1 with TRBJ1-1, with D perhaps TRBD1 (5 bases). This CDR3 region has 13 residues. Germline values: CDR1 SGHRS, CDR2 YFSETQ. With 10 bases removed from V and 0 bases from J, the gap between germline ends came to 13 bases. CDR3 protein: CASYTGMNTEAFF. The CDR3 region has the DNA TGCGCCTCGTACACAGGCATGAACACTGAAGCTTTCTTT.

The chain uses TRBV7-9 and TRBJ1-5; 10 nucleotides agree with TRBD1. The germline V gene encodes CDR1 SEHNR and CDR2 FQNEAQ (reference sequence). Trimming at V came to 4 bases and at J to 7 bases, leaving 4 bases not matched to a gene. CDR3 length: 14 amino acids. CDR3 sequence reads: CASSSGTGVQPQHF. DNA of the CDR3: TGTGCCAGCAGCTCCGGGACAGGGGTCCAGCCCCAGCATTTT.

The chain is built from TRBV7-2 and TRBJ2-3; D might be TRBD1 (5 bases). V lost 5 bases and J 5 bases, leaving 20 bases between the germline ends. This CDR3 region has 16 residues. The germline V gene has CDR1 SGHTA and CDR2 FQGNSA. The CDR3 here is CASSPRQFHLIDTQYF. The DNA of the CDR3 is TGTGCCAGCAGCCCTAGACAGTTTCACCTTATAGATACGCAGTATTTT.

The chain carries TRBV6-5 and TRBJ2-2; unclear D gene. Germline V CDR1 and CDR2: MNHEY, SVGAGI. Between the trimmed V and J ends, which lost 0 bases and 5 bases, there was a span of 10 bases. The CDR3 runs to 15 residues. DNA for the CDR3: TGTGCCAGCAGTTACTCGTTTAGGGAAACCGGGGAGCTGTTTTTT. This codes for CASSYSFRETGELFF.

This clone was recorded a few times. The chain combines TRBV10-3 with TRBJ2-7; the D gene could be TRBD1 or TRBD2 (6 bases each). This CDR3 comprises 16 residues. CDR1 ENHRY and CDR2 SYGVKD come from the germline V gene. With 0 bases removed from V and 3 bases from J, the gap between germline ends came to 15 bases. CDR3: CAISESSLGGVYEQYF. The CDR3 DNA follows: TGTGCCATCAGTGAGTCCTCTCTCGGGGGCGTCTACGAGCAGTACTTC.

This clone was found once. The chain couples TRBV27 to TRBJ1-4; perhaps TRBD1 as D (6 bases). The V gene's germline CDR1 is MNHEY and CDR2 SMNVEV (reference sequence). V was pared by 8 bases and J by 3 bases, with 19 bases between. This CDR3 is 16 amino acids long. Written as DNA, the CDR3 is TGTGCCAGCCGTAATACCTCCAGGGGAGCTAATGAAAAACTGTTTTTT. Translation gives CASRNTSRGANEKLFF.

This rearrangement joins TRBV15 to TRBJ2-1, with 13 bases lining up with TRBD2. V lost 1 base and J lost 2; bases outside the gene matches: 8. The CDR3 covers 19 residues. The germline CDR1 and CDR2 sequences are LNHNV and YYDKDF (reference sequence). CDR3 coding DNA: TGTGCCACCAGCAGAGTACTAGGACTAGCGGGGGCTACCTACAATGAGCAGTTCTTC. Translated, it gives CATSRVLGLAGATYNEQFF.

This chain uses TRBV7-2 with TRBJ1-5; D not certain. The CDR3 runs to 17 residues. Germline V gene data show CDR1 as SGHTA and CDR2 as FQGNSA. The V end lost 2 bases, the J end lost 2 bases, and 16 bases lay between the germline ends. The CDR3 sequence: CASSLNENGVGNQPQHF. CDR3 sequence (DNA): TGTGCCAGCAGCTTAAATGAGAACGGGGTGGGCAATCAGCCCCAGCATTTT.